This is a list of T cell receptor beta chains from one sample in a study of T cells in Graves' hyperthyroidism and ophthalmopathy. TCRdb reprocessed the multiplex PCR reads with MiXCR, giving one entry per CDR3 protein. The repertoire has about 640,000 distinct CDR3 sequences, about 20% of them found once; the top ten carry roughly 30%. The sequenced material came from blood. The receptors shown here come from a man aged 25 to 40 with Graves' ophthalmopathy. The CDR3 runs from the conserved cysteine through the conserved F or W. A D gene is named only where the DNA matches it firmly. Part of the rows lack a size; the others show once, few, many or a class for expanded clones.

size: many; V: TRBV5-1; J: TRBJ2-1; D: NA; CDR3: CASGRQPNEQFF; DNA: TGCGCCAGCGGCAGACAGCCCAATGAGCAGTTCTTC
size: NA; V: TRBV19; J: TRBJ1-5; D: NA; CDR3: CASTRSGTPSNQPQHF; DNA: TGTGCCAGTACTCGGAGTGGGACACCTTCCAATCAGCCCCAGCATTTT
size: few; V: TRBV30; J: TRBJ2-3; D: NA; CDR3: CAWSVTGLSTDTQYF; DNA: TGTGCCTGGAGTGTAACCGGCTTGAGCACAGATACGCAGTATTTT
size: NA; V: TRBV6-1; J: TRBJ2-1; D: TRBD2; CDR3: CASQGGLTYNEQFF; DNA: TGTGCCAGCCAGGGAGGGTTAACCTACAATGAGCAGTTCTTC
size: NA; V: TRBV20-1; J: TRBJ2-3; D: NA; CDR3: CSARKDISTDTQYF; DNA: TGCAGTGCTAGGAAGGATATCAGCACAGATACGCAGTATTTT
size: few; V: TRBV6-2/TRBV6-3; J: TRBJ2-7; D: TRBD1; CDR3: CASRPGTGLSYEQYF; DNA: TGTGCCAGCAGGCCCGGGACAGGGTTGAGCTACGAGCAGTACTTC
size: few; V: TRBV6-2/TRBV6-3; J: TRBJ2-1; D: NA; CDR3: CASSNGGTGEQFF; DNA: TGTGCCAGCAGCAACGGCGGGACGGGGGAGCAGTTCTTC
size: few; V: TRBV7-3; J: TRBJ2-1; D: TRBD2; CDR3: CASSRRGVPEQFF; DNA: TGTGCCAGCAGCCGGCGGGGGGTTCCTGAGCAGTTCTTC
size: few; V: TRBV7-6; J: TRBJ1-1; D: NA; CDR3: CASSPALSLENTEAFF; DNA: TGTGCCAGCAGCCCCGCTCTCTCTCTAGAGAACACTGAAGCTTTCTTT
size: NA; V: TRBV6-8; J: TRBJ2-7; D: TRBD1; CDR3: CASSAGQVASYEQYF; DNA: TGTGCCAGCAGCGCCGGACAGGTTGCGTCCTACGAGCAGTACTTC
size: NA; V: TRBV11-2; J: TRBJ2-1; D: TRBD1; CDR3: CASSPGTGYSEQFF; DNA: TGTGCCAGCAGCCCCGGGACAGGGTACAGTGAGCAGTTCTTC